This T cell receptor beta chain was obtained from a study of blood T cell repertoires in COVID-19. Study-level information: Specimens from acute and convalescent COVID-19 originated in the United States, Italy and Spain. From T cells, B-cell-depleted T cells, or PBMCs came the material, which was cDNA or gDNA.

Per the authors' pipeline: Using reference gene primer amplification, nucleated cell counts were estimated. Data came from immunoSEQ multiplex PCR; TCRdb stores just in-frame clones and leaves some out. D and trimming come from the DNA, and the V and J calls and clone size come from that table. The sample yields about 80,000 clones, approximately 80% seen once. The CDR3 contains 18 residues. Trimming took 1 base from V and 2 from J; bases not matched to a gene: 4. CDR1 SGHNT and CDR2 YENEEA come from the germline V gene. The J gene is TRBJ2-1, the V gene TRBV11-3, with 14 bases fitting TRBD2. Sequencing input: peripheral blood. The TCR comes from a human donor in a cohort sampled during active COVID-19. The CDR3 DNA sequence: TGTGCCAGCAGCTTAGCCCTGACTAGCGGGAGGGCCTACAATGAGCAGTTCTTC. Translating it yields CASSLALTSGRAYNEQFF.